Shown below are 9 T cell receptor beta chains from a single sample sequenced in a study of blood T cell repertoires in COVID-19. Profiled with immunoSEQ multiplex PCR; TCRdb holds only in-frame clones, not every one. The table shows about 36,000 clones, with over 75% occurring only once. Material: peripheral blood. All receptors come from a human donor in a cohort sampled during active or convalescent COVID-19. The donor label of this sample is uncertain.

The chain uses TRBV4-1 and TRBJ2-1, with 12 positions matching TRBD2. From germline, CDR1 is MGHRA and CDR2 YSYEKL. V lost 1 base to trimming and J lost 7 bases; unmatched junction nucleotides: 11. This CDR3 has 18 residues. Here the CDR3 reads CASSQVQSSGRAGNEQFF. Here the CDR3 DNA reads TGCGCCAGCAGCCAAGTTCAGTCTAGCGGGAGGGCAGGGAATGAGCAGTTCTTC.

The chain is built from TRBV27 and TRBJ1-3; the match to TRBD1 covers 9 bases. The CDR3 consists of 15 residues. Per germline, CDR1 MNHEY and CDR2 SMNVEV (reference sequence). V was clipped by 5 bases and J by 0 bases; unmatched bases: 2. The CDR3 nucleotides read TGTGCCAGCAGTCGGACAGGGGACTCTGGAAACACCATATATTTT. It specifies CASSRTGDSGNTIYF.

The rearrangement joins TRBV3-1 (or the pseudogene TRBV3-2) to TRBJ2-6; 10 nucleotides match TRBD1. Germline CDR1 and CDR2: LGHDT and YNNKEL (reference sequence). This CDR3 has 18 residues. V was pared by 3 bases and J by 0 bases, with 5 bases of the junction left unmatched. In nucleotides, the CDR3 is TGTGCCAGCAGCCAGTGGGGACAGGGGCGCTCTGGGGCCAACGTCCTGACTTTC. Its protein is CASSQWGQGRSGANVLTF.

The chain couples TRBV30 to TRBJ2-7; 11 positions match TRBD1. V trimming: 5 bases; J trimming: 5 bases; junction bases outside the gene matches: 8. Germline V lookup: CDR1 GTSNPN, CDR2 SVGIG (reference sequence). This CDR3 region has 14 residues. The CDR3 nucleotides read TGTGCCTGGCATCCGGGACAGGGGGGGGACGAGCAGTACTTC. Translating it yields CAWHPGQGGDEQYF.

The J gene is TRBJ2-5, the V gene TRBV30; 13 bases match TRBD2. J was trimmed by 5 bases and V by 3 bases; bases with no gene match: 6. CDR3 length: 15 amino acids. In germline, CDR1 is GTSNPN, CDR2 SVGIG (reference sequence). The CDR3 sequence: CAWSELAGGRETQYF. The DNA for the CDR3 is TGTGCCTGGAGCGAACTAGCGGGAGGGAGGGAGACCCAGTACTTC. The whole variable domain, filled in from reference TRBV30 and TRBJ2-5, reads SQTIHQWPATLVQPVGSPLSLECTVEGTSNPNLYWYRQAAGRGLQLLFYSVGIGQISSEVPQNLSASRPQDRQFILSSKKLLLSDSGFYLCAWSELAGGRETQYFGPGTRLLVL.

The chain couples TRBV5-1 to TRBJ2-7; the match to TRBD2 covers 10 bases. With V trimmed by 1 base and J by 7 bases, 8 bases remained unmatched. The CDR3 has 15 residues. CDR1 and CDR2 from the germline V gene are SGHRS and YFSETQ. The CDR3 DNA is TGCGCCAGCAGCTTGAAGCTAGCGGGAGTACGGGAGCAGTACTTC. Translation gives CASSLKLAGVREQYF.

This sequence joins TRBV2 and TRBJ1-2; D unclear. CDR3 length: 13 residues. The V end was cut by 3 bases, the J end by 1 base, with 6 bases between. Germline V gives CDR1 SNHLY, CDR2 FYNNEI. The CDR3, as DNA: TGTGCCAGCAGTGACAGAAATAACTATGGCTACACCTTC. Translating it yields CASSDRNNYGYTF.

The DNA for the CDR3 is TGTGCCAGCTCACCAGGAGGACAGAGGGACAATGAGCAGTTCTTC. Its protein is CASSPGGQRDNEQFF. The chain carries TRBV18 and TRBJ2-1, with a tentative D call TRBD1 (6 bases). V was pared by 2 bases and J by 5 bases, with 13 bases between. The CDR3 is made up of 15 amino acids. Germline CDR1 KGHSH, CDR2 LQKENI.

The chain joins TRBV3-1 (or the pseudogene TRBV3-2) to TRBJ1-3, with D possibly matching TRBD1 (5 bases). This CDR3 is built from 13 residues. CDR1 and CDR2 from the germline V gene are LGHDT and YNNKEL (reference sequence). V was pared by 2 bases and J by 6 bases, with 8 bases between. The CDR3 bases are TGTGCCAGCAGCCAAACCAGGGAAAACACCATATATTTT. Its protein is CASSQTRENTIYF.